This TCR beta chain was sequenced during a study of radiotherapy plus CTLA-4 blockade in lung cancer. Study as a whole: With 31% of patients having disease control, objective responses were seen in roughly 18%. Regarding the study as a whole: Subsequent to radiotherapy plus ipilimumab, tumor-derived TCR clones underwent expansion in blood.

Those with chemo-refractory metastatic non-small-cell lung cancer were treated with focal radiation combined with CTLA-4 blockade using ipilimumab. Assay: immunoSEQ multiplex PCR; the TCRdb copy retains only in-frame clones and omits some. The repertoire holds 53,000 or so clones, with roughly 90% as singletons. As to this clone: Its antigen remains unidentified.

The specimen was peripheral blood, collected from a patient treated with radiotherapy plus ipilimumab. This clonotype originated in a human donor with non-small cell lung cancer that progressed on radiotherapy plus ipilimumab. Some clones in this sample may be carry-over from other donors' samples.

The CDR3 loop reads CASSQGDYGYTF. The DNA of the CDR3 is TGTGCCAGCAGTCAGGGGGACTATGGCTACACCTTC. The chain uses TRBV28 and TRBJ1-2, with 7 bases that match TRBD1. The CDR3 contains 12 residues. Germline V lookup: CDR1 MDHEN, CDR2 SYDVKM. After removal of 5 bases from V and 3 bases from J, the junction contained 0 bases not matched to a gene.